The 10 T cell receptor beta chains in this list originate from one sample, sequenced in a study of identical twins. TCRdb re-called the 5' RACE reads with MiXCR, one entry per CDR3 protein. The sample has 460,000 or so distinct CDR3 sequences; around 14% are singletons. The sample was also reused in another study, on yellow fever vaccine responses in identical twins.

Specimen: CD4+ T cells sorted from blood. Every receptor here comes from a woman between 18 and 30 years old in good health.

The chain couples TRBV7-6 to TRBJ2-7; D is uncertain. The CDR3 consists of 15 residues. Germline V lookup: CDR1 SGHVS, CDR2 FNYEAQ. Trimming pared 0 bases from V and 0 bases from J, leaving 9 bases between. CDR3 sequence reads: CASSLADGSSYEQYF. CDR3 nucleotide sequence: TGTGCCAGCAGCTTAGCGGACGGCAGCTCCTACGAGCAGTACTTC.

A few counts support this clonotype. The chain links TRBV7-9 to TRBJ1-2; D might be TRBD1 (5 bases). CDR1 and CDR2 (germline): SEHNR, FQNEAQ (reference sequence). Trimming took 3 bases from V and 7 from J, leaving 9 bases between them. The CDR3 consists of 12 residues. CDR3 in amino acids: CASSLPDSGYTF. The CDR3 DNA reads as TGTGCCAGCAGCTTGCCCGACAGTGGCTACACCTTC.

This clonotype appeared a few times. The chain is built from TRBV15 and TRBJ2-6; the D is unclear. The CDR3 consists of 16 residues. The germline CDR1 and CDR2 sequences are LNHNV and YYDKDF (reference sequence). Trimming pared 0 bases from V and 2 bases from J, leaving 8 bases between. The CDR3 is CATSRDGRAGANVLTF. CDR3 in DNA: TGTGCCACCAGCAGAGATGGACGAGCTGGGGCCAACGTCCTGACTTTC.

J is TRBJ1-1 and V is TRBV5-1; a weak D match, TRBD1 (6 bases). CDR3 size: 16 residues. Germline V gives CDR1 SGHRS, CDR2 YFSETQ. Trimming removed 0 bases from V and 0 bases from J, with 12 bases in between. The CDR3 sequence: CASSLGGGGVNTEAFF. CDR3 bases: TGCGCCAGCAGCTTGGGGGGGGGCGGAGTGAACACTGAAGCTTTCTTT.

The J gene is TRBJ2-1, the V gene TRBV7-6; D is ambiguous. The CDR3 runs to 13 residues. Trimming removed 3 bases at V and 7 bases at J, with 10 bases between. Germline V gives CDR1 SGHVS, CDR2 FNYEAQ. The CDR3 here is CASSFGSVNEQFF. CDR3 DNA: TGTGCCAGCAGCTTTGGTTCAGTTAATGAGCAGTTCTTC.

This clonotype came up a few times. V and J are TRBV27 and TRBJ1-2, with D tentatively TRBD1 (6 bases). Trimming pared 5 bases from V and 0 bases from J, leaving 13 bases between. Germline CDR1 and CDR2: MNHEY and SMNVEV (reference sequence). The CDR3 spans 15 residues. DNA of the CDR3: TGTGCCAGCAGTCCCCGACAGGACACTAACTATGGCTACACCTTC. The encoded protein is CASSPRQDTNYGYTF.

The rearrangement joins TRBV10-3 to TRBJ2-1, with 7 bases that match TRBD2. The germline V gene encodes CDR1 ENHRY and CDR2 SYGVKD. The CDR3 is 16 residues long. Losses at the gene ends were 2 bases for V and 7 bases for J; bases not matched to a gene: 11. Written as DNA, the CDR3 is TGTGCCATCAGTGAGACCGCGGGGGAGGCGAGGAATGAGCAGTTCTTC. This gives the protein CAISETAGEARNEQFF.

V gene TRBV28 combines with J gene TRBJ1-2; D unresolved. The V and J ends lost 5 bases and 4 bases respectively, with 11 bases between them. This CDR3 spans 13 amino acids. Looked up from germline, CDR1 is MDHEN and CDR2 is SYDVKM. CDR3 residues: CASSQTSVYGYTF. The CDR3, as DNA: TGTGCCAGCAGTCAAACCTCGGTCTATGGCTACACCTTC.

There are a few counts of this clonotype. CDR3 sequence reads: CASSLWGTLGGISYEQYF. The CDR3 bases are TGTGCCAGCAGTTTATGGGGGACGCTGGGCGGAATATCCTACGAGCAGTACTTC. The rearrangement joins TRBV28 to TRBJ2-7; D is possibly TRBD1 or TRBD2 (5 bases each). CDR3 length: 18 amino acids. The germline V and J ends were trimmed by 0 bases and 1 base, with 19 bases remaining between them. Germline lookup yields CDR1 MDHEN and CDR2 SYDVKM.

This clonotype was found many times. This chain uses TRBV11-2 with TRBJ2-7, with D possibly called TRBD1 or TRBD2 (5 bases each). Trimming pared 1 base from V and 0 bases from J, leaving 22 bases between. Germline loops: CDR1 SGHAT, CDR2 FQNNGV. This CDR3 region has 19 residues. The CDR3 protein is CASSLVSTGGTGTSYEQYF. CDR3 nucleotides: TGTGCCAGCAGCTTAGTCAGCACCGGAGGAACAGGTACCTCCTACGAGCAGTACTTC.